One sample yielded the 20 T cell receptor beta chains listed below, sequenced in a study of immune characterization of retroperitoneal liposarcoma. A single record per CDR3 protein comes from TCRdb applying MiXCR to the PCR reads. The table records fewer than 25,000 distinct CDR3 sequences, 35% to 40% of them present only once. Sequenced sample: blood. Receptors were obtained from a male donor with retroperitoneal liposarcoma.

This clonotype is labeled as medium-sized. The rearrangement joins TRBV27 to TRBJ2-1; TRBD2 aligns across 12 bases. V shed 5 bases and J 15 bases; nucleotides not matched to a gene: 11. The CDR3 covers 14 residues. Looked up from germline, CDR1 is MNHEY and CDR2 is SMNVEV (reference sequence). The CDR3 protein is CASSPARTSGTLFF. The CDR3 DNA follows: TGTGCCAGCAGTCCCGCTCGGACTAGCGGGACTCTGTTCTTC.

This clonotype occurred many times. This CDR3 reads CATRTGGYNEQFF. DNA of the CDR3: TGTGCCACCAGGACAGGGGGCTACAATGAGCAGTTCTTC. This sequence joins TRBV6-1 and TRBJ2-1; 10 nucleotides align to TRBD1. Germline CDR1 reads MNHNS; CDR2 reads SASEGT. The CDR3 spans 13 residues. With 10 bases clipped from V and 3 bases from J, the junction kept 3 bases outside the gene matches.

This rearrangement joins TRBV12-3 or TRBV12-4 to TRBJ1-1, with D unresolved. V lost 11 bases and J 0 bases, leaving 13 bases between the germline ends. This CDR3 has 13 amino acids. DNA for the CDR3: TGTGCCCTCCCGGAAGGGTTGAACACTGAAGCTTTCTTT. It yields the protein CALPEGLNTEAFF.

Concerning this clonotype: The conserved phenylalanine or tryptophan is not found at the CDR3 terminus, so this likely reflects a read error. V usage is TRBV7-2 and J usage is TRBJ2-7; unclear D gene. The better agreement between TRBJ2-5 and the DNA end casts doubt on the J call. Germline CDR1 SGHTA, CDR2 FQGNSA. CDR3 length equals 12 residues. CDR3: CASTPLWETQYL. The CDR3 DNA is TGTGCCAGCACCCCTCTATGGGAGACCCAGTACTTG.

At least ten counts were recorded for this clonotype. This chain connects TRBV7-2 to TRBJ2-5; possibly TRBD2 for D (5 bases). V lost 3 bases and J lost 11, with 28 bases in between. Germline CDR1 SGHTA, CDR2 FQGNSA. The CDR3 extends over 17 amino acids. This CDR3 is CASSFPRKGATYNEQYF. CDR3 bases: TGTGCCAGCAGCTTCCCTCGAAAGGGAGCCACCTACAATGAGCAGTACTTC.

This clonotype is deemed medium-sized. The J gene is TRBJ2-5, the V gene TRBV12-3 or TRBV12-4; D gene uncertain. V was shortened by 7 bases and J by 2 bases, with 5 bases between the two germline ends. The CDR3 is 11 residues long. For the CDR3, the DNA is TGTGCCAGCATGAATCAAGAGACCCAGTACTTC. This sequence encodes CASMNQETQYF.

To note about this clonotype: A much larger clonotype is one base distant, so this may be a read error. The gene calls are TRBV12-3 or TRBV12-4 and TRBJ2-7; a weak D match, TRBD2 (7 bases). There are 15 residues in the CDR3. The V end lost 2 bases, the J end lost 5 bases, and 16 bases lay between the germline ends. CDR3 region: CASSLSRGARDEQYF. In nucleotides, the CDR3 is TGTGCCAGCAGTTTAAGCCGGGGGGCGCGAGACGAGCAGTACTTC.

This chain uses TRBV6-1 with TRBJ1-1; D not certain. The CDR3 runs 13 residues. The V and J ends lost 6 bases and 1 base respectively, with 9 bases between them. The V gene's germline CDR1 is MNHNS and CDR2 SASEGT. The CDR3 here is CASRFNGNTEAFF. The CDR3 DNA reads TGTGCCAGCAGGTTCAACGGGAACACTGAAGCTTTCTTT.

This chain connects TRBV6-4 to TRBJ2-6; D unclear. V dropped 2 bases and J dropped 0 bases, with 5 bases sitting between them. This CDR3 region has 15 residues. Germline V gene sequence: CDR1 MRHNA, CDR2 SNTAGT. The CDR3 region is CASSDRPSGANVLTF. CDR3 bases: TGTGCCAGCAGTGACCGTCCCTCTGGGGCCAACGTCCTGACTTTC.

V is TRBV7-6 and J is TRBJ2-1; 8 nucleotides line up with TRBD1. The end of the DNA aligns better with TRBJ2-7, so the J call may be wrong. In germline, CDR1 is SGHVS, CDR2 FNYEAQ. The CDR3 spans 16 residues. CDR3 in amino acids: CASIQSTGGFYNEQYF. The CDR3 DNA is TGTGCCAGCATCCAATCCACAGGGGGATTCTACAATGAGCAGTACTTC.

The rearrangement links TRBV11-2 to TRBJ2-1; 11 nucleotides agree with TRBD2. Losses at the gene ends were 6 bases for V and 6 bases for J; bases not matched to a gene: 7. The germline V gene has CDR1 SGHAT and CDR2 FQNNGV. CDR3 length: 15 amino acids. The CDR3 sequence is CASRPTSGRGNEQFF. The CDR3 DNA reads TGTGCCAGCAGACCAACTAGCGGGAGAGGCAATGAGCAGTTCTTC.

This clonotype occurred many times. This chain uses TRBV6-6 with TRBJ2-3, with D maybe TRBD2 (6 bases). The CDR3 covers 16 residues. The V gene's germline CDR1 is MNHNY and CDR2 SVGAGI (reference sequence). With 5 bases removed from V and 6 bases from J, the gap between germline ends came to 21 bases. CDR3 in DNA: TGTGCCAGCAGTCCACCGCCACAGCGCGGGACTGATACGCAGTATTTT. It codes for CASSPPPQRGTDTQYF.

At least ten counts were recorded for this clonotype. CDR3 bases: TGTGCCAGCAGTGAAGTACCGGGACGGTACACTGAAGCTTTCTTT. It specifies CASSEVPGRYTEAFF. The genes are TRBV6-1 and TRBJ1-1; D is perhaps TRBD1 (5 bases). The CDR3 consists of 15 residues. CDR1 and CDR2 from the germline V gene are MNHNS and SASEGT. The ends were cut back, 1 base at V and 3 bases at J, with 12 bases in the middle.

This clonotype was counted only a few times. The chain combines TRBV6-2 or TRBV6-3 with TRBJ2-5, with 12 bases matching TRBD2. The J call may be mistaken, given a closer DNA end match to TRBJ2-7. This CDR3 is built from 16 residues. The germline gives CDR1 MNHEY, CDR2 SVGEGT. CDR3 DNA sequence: TGTGCCAGCAGTTACCGCCTAGCGGGAGGGCCCTACGAGCAGTACTTC. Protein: CASSYRLAGGPYEQYF.

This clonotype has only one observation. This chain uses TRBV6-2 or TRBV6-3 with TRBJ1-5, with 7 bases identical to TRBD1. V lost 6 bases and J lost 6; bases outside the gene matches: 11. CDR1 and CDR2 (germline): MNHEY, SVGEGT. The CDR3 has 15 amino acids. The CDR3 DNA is TGTGCCAGCAGCCCCCTCGACAGGGTCGCTCAGCCCCAGCATTTT. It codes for CASSPLDRVAQPQHF.

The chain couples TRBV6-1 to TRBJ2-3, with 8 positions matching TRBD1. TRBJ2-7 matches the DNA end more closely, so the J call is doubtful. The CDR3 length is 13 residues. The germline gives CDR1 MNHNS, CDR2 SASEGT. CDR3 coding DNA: TGTGCCAGCAGTGAAACCCGGACAGGGGAGCAGTACTTC. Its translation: CASSETRTGEQYF.

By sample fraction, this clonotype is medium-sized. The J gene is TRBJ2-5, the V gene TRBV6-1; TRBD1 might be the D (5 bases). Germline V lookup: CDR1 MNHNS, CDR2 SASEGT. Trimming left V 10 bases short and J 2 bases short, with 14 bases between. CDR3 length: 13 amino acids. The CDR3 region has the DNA TGTGCCAACCGACAGTACCCACAAGAGACCCAGTACTTC. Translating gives CANRQYPQETQYF.

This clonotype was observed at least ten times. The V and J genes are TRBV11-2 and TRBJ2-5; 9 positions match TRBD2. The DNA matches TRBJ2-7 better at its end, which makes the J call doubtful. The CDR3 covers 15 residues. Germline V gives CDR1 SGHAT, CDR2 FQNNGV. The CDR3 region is CASSARSGRWDEQYF. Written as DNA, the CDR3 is TGTGCCAGCAGCGCTAGAAGCGGGAGGTGGGACGAGCAGTACTTC.

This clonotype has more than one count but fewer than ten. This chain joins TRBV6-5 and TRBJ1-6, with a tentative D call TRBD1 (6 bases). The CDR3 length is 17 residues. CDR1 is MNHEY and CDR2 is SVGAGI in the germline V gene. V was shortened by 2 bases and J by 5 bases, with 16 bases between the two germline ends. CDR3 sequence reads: CASSYSSRGSDNSPLHF. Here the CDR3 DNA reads TGTGCCAGCAGTTACAGTAGCAGGGGCTCGGATAATTCACCCCTCCACTTT.

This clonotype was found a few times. The CDR3 DNA reads as TGCGCCAGCAGCCCCCAGGGACAGGGTACTTTCGTGCAAGAGACCCAGTACTTC. Protein sequence: CASSPQGQGTFVQETQYF. The chain has TRBV4-1 and TRBJ2-5, with TRBD1 matching 9 bases. The V gene's germline CDR1 is MGHRA and CDR2 YSYEKL. The CDR3 has 18 amino acids. Losses at the gene ends were 4 bases for V and 2 bases for J; bases not matched to a gene: 14.